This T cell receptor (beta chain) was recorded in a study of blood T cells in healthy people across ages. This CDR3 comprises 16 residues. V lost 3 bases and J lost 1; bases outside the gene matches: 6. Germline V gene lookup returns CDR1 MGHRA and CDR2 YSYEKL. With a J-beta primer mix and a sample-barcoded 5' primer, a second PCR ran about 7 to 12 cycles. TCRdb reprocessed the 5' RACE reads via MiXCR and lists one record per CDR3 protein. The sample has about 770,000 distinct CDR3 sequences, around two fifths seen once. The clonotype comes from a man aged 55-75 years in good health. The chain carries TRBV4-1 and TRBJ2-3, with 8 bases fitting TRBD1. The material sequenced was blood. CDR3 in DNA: TGCGCCAGCAGCCATTTGCAGGGGGCTGGCACAGATACGCAGTATTTT. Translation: CASSHLQGAGTDTQYF.